The 2 T cell receptor beta chains below all came from one sample that was sequenced in a study of neurological immune-mediated disorders. Using its own MiXCR run on the 5' RACE reads, TCRdb lists one record per CDR3 protein. The table includes approximately 50,000 distinct CDR3 sequences, 9% to 12% detected once. Source material: PBMCs. The receptor source for this set is a man aged 70 or older with HTLV-1-associated myelopathy (HAM/TSP).

This clonotype has a count of ten or more. CDR3 DNA sequence: TGTGCCACGGGGAGGGGAGGAACCGGGGAGCTGTTTTTT. This gives the protein CATGRGGTGELFF. J is TRBJ2-2 and V is TRBV24-1; 7 bases fit TRBD2. Trimming at V came to 10 bases and at J to 5 bases, leaving 6 bases not matched to a gene. The CDR3 has 13 residues. Germline lookup yields CDR1 KGHDR and CDR2 SFDVKD.

Many counts were recorded for this clonotype. The chain is built from TRBV15 and TRBJ2-1; TRBD2 might be the D (6 bases). The CDR3 runs 15 residues. V lost 0 bases and J 6 bases, leaving 12 bases between the germline ends. CDR1 and CDR2 (germline): LNHNV, YYDKDF (reference sequence). For the CDR3, the DNA is TGTGCCACCAGCAGAGAGGGGGGACGCCTCAATGAGCAGTTCTTC. It encodes CATSREGGRLNEQFF.